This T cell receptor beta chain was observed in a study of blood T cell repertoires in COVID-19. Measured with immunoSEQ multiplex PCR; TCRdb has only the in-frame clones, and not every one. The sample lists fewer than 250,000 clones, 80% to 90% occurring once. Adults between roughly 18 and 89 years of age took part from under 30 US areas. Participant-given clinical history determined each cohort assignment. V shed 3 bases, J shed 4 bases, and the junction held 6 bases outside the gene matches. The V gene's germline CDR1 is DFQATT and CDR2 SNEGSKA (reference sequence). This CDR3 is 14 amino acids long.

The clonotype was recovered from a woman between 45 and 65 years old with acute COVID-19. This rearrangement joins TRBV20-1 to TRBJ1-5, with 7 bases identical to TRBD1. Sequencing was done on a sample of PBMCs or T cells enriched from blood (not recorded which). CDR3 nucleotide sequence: TGCAGTGCTAGTCGGGACAGAAAAAATCAGCCCCAGCATTTT. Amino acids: CSASRDRKNQPQHF.